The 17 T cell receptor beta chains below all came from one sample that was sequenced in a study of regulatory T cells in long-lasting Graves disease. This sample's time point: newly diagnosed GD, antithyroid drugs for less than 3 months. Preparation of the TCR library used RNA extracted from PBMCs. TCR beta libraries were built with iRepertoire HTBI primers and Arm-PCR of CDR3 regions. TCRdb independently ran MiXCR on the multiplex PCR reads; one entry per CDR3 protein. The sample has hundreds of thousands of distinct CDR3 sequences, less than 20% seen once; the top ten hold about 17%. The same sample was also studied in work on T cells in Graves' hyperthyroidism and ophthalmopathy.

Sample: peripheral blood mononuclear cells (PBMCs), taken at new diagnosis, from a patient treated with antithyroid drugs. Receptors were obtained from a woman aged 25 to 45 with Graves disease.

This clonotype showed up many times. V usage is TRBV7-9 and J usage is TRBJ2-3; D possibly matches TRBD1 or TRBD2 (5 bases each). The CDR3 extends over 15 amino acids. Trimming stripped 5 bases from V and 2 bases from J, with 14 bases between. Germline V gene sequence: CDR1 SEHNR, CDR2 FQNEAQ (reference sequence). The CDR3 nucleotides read TGTGCCAGCAGCACGTCGGGGCACTCCACAGATACGCAGTATTTT. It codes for CASSTSGHSTDTQYF.

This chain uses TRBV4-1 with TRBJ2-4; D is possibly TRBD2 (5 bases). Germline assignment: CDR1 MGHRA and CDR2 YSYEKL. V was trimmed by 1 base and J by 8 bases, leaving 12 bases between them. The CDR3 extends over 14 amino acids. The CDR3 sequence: CASSQAHPGYIQYF. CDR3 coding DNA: TGCGCCAGCAGCCAAGCGCACCCGGGGTACATTCAGTACTTC.

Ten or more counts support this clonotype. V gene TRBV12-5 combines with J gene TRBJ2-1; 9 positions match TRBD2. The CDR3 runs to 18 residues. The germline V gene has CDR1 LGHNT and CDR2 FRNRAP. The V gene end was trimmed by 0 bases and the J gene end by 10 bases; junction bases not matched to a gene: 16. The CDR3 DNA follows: TGTGCTAGTGGTTTGGTACGTAAGCGGGAGGAGTTAGGGAACGAGCAGTTCTTC. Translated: CASGLVRKREELGNEQFF.

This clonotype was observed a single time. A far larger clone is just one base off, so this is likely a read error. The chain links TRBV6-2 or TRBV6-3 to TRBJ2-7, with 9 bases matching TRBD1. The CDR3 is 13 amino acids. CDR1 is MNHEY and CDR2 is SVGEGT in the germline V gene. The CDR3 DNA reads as TGTGCCAGCAGAACAGGGGGCCAGTACGGGCAGTACTTC. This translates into CASRTGGQYGQYF.

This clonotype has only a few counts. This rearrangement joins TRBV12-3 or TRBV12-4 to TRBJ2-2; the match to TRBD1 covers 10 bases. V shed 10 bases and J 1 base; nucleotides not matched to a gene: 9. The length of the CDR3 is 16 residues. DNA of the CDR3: TGTGCCACCACAGGGACAGGGGTGAAGAACACCGGGGAGCTGTTTTTT. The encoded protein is CATTGTGVKNTGELFF.

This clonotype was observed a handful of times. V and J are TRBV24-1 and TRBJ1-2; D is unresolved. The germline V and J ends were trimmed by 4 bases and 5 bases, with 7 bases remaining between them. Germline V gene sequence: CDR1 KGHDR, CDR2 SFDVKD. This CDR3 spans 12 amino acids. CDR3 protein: CATSDQDYGYTF. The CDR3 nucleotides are TGTGCCACCAGTGACCAGGATTATGGCTACACCTTC.

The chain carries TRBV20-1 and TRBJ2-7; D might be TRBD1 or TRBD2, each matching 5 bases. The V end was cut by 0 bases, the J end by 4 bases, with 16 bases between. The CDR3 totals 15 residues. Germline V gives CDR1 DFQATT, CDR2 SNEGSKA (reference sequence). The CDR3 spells CSARDGAGSVYEQYF. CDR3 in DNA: TGCAGTGCTAGAGATGGGGCAGGGAGTGTATACGAGCAGTACTTC.

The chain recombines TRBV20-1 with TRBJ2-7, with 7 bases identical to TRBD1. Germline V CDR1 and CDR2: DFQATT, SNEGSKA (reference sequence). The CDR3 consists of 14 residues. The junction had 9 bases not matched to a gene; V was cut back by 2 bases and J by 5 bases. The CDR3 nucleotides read TGCAGTGCTAGAAAGGGACAGTCCGTCGACGAGCAGTACTTC. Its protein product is CSARKGQSVDEQYF.

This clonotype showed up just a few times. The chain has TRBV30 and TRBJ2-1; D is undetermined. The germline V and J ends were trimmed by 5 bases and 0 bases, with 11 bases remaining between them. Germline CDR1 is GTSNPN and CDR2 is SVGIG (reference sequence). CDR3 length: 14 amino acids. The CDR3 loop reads CAWGDWTSYNEQFF. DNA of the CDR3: TGTGCCTGGGGAGACTGGACCTCCTACAATGAGCAGTTCTTC.

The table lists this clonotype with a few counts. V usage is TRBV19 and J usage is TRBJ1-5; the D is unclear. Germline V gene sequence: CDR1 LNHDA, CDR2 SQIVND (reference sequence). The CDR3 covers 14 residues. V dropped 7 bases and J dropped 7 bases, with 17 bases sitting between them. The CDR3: CASTGGSPYQPQHF. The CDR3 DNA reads TGTGCCAGTACCGGAGGGAGCCCTTACCAGCCCCAGCATTTT.

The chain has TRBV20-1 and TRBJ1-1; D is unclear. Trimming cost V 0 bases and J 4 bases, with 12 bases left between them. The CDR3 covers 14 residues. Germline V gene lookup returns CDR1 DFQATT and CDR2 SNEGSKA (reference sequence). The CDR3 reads CSARDRVLATEAFF. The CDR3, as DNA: TGCAGTGCTAGAGATAGGGTCCTCGCCACTGAAGCTTTCTTT.

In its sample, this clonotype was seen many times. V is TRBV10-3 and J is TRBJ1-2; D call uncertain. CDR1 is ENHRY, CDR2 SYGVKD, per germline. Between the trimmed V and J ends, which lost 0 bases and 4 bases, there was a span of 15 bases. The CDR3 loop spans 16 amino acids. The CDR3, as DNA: TGTGCCATCAGTGAGTCGCTGGCCTATTCCGTCTATGGCTACACCTTC. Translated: CAISESLAYSVYGYTF.

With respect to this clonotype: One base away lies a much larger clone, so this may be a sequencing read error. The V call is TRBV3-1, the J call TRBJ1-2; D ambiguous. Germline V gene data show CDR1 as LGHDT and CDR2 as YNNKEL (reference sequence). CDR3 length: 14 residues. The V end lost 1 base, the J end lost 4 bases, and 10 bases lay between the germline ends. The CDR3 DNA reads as TGTGCCAGCAGCCAAGGGGCCGGAGGCTATGGCTACACCTTC. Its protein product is CASSQGAGGYGYTF.

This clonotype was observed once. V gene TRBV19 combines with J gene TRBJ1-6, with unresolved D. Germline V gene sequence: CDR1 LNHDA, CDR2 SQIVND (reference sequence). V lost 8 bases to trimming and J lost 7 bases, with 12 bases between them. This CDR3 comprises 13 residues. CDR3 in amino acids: CASAWADNSPLHF. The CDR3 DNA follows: TGTGCCAGTGCCTGGGCAGACAATTCACCCCTCCACTTT.

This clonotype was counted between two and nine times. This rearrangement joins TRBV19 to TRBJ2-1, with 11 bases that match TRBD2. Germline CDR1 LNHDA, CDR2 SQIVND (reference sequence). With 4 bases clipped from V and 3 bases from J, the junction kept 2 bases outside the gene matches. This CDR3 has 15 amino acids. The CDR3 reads CASSKLAGDYNEQFF. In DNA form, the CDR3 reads TGTGCCAGTAGTAAACTAGCGGGAGACTACAATGAGCAGTTCTTC.

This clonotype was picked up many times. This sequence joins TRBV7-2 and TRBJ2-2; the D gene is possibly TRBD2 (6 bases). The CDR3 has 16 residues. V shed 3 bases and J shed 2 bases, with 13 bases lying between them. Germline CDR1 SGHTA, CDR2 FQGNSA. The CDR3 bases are TGTGCCAGCAGCTTGGTGGGGGGATCCAACACCGGGGAGCTGTTTTTT. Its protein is CASSLVGGSNTGELFF. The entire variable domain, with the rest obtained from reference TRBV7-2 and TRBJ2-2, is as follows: GAGVSQSPSNKVTEKGKDVELRCDPISGHTALYWYRQSLGQGLEFLIYFQGNSAPDKSGLPSDRFSAERTGGSVSTLTIQRTQQEDSAVYLCASSLVGGSNTGELFFGEGSRLTVL.

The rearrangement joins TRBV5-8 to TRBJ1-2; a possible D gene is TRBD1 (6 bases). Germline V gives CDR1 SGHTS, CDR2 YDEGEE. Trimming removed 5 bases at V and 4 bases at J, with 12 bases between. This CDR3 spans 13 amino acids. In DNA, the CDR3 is TGTGCCAGCAGGTTCACAGGGACCTATGGCTACACCTTC. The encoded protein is CASRFTGTYGYTF.